The clone carrying this T cell receptor beta chain was recorded many times. No antigen is known for it. Clinical symptoms, serum thyroxine, TRAb, thyroid ultrasound and orbital computed tomography established diagnosis. Losses at the gene ends were 2 bases for V and 6 bases for J; bases not matched to a gene: 9. The CDR3 runs 15 residues. Germline V gene lookup returns CDR1 SNHLY and CDR2 FYNNEI. This sample was included in a study of T cells in Graves' hyperthyroidism and ophthalmopathy. General observations from the study: The model identified upcoming ophthalmopathy a median approximately six months ahead of onset. By a 13 V-J model, ophthalmopathy was set apart from stable hyperthyroidism.

TCR beta CDR3 region amplification was performed from RNA transcripts. Carried out on the TCR CDR3, a first-round RT-PCR used the HTBI primer set. MiXCR, applied by TCRdb to the multiplex PCR reads, yields one record per CDR3 protein. Of 490,000 or so distinct CDR3 sequences listed, 20% are singletons. The rearrangement links TRBV2 to TRBJ2-7, with TRBD1 matching 8 bases. This clonotype was sampled from a middle-aged man with Graves' ophthalmopathy. Source material: blood. The CDR3 sequence: CASSERTGTYGEQYF. CDR3 coding DNA: TGTGCCAGCAGTGAACGGACAGGGACATATGGCGAGCAGTACTTC.